The 28 T cell receptor beta chains given below trace back to one sample, sequenced in a study of Tregs in tolerant kidney transplant recipients. The method was immunoSEQ multiplex PCR; TCRdb's version includes in-frame clones alone and lacks a portion of them. The table lists over 55,000 clones, about 86% of them singletons. The sample taken for sequencing was CD4+ T cells from blood. These TCRs come from a human donor in good health.

V gene TRBV14 combines with J gene TRBJ2-5, with a tentative D call TRBD2 (5 bases). Germline CDR1 reads SGHDN; CDR2 reads FVKESK. CDR3 length: 16 residues. Deletions cut 0 bases from V and 4 bases from J, with 15 bases between. CDR3 nucleotide sequence: TGTGCCAGCAGCCAAGAGAGTATCGGGAAGGCAGAGACCCAGTACTTC. As protein: CASSQESIGKAETQYF.

The rearrangement uses TRBV19 and TRBJ2-7, with D unresolved. V lost 10 bases to trimming and J lost 0 bases, with 19 bases between them. The CDR3 is made up of 15 amino acids. Looked up from germline, CDR1 is LNHDA and CDR2 is SQIVND (reference sequence). Written as DNA, the CDR3 is TGTGCCATTCCGAGTGGGCTTTCTGCCTCCTACGAGCAGTACTTC. Protein product: CAIPSGLSASYEQYF.

The chain has TRBV19 and TRBJ2-2, with D perhaps being TRBD1 or TRBD2 (5 bases each). Germline assignment: CDR1 LNHDA and CDR2 SQIVND (reference sequence). V was clipped by 1 base and J by 2 bases, with 20 bases between them. The CDR3 runs to 19 residues. The chain's CDR3 is CASSIGGFSKPLNTGELFF. The CDR3 DNA is TGTGCCAGTAGTATAGGGGGGTTTTCGAAACCTCTTAACACCGGGGAGCTGTTTTTT. The variable domain in full, completed from reference TRBV19 and TRBJ2-2, reads DGGITQSPKYLFRKEGQNVTLSCEQNLNHDAMYWYRQDPGQGLRLIYYSQIVNDFQKGDIAEGYSVSREKKESFPLTVTSAQKNPTAFYLCASSIGGFSKPLNTGELFFGEGSRLTVL.

The rearrangement joins TRBV30 to TRBJ1-5; 8 positions agree with TRBD1. Germline lookup yields CDR1 GTSNPN and CDR2 SVGIG (reference sequence). With 0 bases clipped from V and 7 bases from J, the junction kept 5 bases outside the gene matches. This CDR3 region has 14 residues. The CDR3 protein is CAWSVTGAGQPQHF. In DNA form, the CDR3 reads TGTGCCTGGAGTGTGACAGGGGCAGGACAGCCCCAGCATTTT.

The V gene is TRBV29-1, the J gene TRBJ1-2; TRBD1 is a possible D gene (6 bases). Germline-derived CDR1 and CDR2 are SQVTM and ANQGSEA. The CDR3 runs to 13 residues. Trimming cost V 3 bases and J 7 bases, with 15 bases left between them. The CDR3 coding sequence is TGCAGCGTTGACCCCACAGGGTCCTTTGGCTACACCTTC. Its protein is CSVDPTGSFGYTF. The whole variable domain, remainder taken from reference TRBV29-1 and TRBJ1-2, is SAVISQKPSRDICQRGTSLTIQCQVDSQVTMMFWYRQQPGQSLTLIATANQGSEATYESGFVIDKFPISRPNLTFSTLTVSNMSPEDSSIYLCSVDPTGSFGYTFGSGTRLTVV.

This clone was recorded only once. The chain carries TRBV7-3 and TRBJ2-1; 11 bases are shared with TRBD2. This CDR3 comprises 17 residues. V lost 1 base to trimming and J lost 2 bases; unmatched junction nucleotides: 4. Germline V gene data show CDR1 as SGHTA and CDR2 as FQGTGA. This CDR3 is CASSLRSTSGTYNEQFF. The CDR3 bases are TGTGCCAGCAGCTTAAGATCGACTAGCGGGACCTACAATGAGCAGTTCTTC.

Of note for this clone: Other DNA sequences in the same sample also yield this CDR3. The J gene is TRBJ2-5, the V gene TRBV7-2; 9 nucleotides line up with TRBD2. Unmatched junction bases numbered 4, after V lost 6 bases and J lost 5 bases. Germline V gives CDR1 SGHTA, CDR2 FQGNSA. The CDR3 has 13 residues. The CDR3 bases are TGTGCCAGCAGTCTGAGCGGGGGGGAGACCCAGTACTTC. Its protein product is CASSLSGGETQYF.

CDR3 sequence reads: CASSLRGVVTDTQYF. The CDR3 DNA sequence: TGTGCCAGCAGCTTACGAGGGGTCGTCACAGATACGCAGTATTTT. This rearrangement joins TRBV7-6 to TRBJ2-3, with D possibly being TRBD1 or TRBD2 (5 bases each). There are 15 residues in the CDR3. The germline V gene has CDR1 SGHVS and CDR2 FNYEAQ. V dropped 2 bases and J dropped 2 bases, with 11 bases sitting between them.

The V gene is TRBV7-2, the J gene TRBJ1-5; 10 positions agree with TRBD1. Trimming cost V 4 bases and J 5 bases; bases outside gene matches: 5. The CDR3 runs to 15 residues. The germline V gene has CDR1 SGHTA and CDR2 FQGNSA. The CDR3 sequence is CASSSRQGADQPQHF. The CDR3 DNA reads TGTGCCAGCAGCTCTAGACAGGGGGCAGATCAGCCCCAGCATTTT.

The chain combines TRBV7-9 with TRBJ2-1; 9 nucleotides align to TRBD2. Germline V CDR1 and CDR2: SEHNR, FQNEAQ (reference sequence). There are 16 residues in the CDR3. The V segment lost 4 bases and the J segment 2 bases; nucleotides outside the gene matches: 6. CDR3 protein: CASSSTLAGTYNEQFF. CDR3 nucleotides: TGTGCCAGCAGCTCCACTCTAGCGGGAACCTACAATGAGCAGTTCTTC.

The V gene is TRBV14, the J gene TRBJ1-3; D not certain. Per germline, CDR1 SGHDN and CDR2 FVKESK. The V gene lost 5 bases and the J gene lost 4 bases, with 9 bases spanning the gap. This CDR3 spans 13 amino acids. CDR3: CASSNLGGNTIYF. The CDR3 DNA reads TGTGCCAGCAGCAACCTGGGGGGAAACACCATATATTTT.

The sample holds one count of this clone. J is TRBJ2-7 and V is TRBV4-3; D is possibly TRBD2 (6 bases). Germline loops: CDR1 LGHNA, CDR2 YSLEER. The germline V and J ends were trimmed by 0 bases and 10 bases, with 13 bases remaining between them. This CDR3 is built from 13 residues. The CDR3: CASSQDRDSLQYF. The CDR3 nucleotides are TGCGCCAGCAGCCAAGATCGGGACTCACTACAGTACTTC.

This clone was observed a handful of times. The J gene is TRBJ1-4, the V gene TRBV2; 7 positions agree with TRBD1. The germline CDR1 and CDR2 sequences are SNHLY and FYNNEI. Trimming cost V 6 bases and J 5 bases; bases outside gene matches: 9. This CDR3 region has 15 residues. The CDR3 here is CASSERAGGNEKLFF. The CDR3 DNA reads as TGTGCCAGCAGCGAACGGGCAGGGGGAAATGAAAAACTGTTTTTT.

The chain employs TRBV20-1 and TRBJ2-5, with no clear D. CDR3 length: 11 residues. The germline V and J ends were trimmed by 3 bases and 0 bases, with 2 bases remaining between them. Germline V gene lookup returns CDR1 DFQATT and CDR2 SNEGSKA (reference sequence). CDR3: CSASHQETQYF. The CDR3 DNA reads as TGCAGTGCTAGTCACCAAGAGACCCAGTACTTC.

The J gene is TRBJ1-4, the V gene TRBV7-2; a possible D gene is TRBD1 (5 bases). The CDR3 is 16 residues long. V lost 1 base to trimming and J lost 6 bases, with 15 bases between them. CDR1 is SGHTA, CDR2 FQGNSA, per germline. The DNA for the CDR3 is TGTGCCAGCAGCTTAGTTGGGACGGGGGAGCATGAAAAACTGTTTTTT. It specifies CASSLVGTGEHEKLFF.

Only one count was recorded for this clone. V is TRBV5-8 and J is TRBJ2-2; TRBD2 matches 10 bases. The V segment lost 6 bases and the J segment 5 bases; nucleotides outside the gene matches: 10. The CDR3 runs 16 residues. Germline V lookup: CDR1 SGHTS, CDR2 YDEGEE. The CDR3, as DNA: TGTGCCAGCACCCAAGCGGGGGGGCGTTTGACCGGGGAGCTGTTTTTT. Protein: CASTQAGGRLTGELFF.

This rearrangement joins TRBV6-1 to TRBJ1-5, with D possibly TRBD1 on 6 matching bases. The germline V and J ends were trimmed by 7 bases and 7 bases, with 20 bases remaining between them. CDR1 and CDR2 from the germline V gene are MNHNS and SASEGT. This CDR3 has 15 amino acids. CDR3 sequence (DNA): TGTGCCAGCATCCGGGACACCATGGCCCGGCAGCCCCAGCATTTT. Translating it yields CASIRDTMARQPQHF.

In regard to this clone: The sample holds other DNA sequences that translate to the same CDR3. The CDR3 here is CASSDGQGSTDTQYF. CDR3 DNA sequence: TGTGCCAGCAGCGACGGACAGGGGAGCACAGATACGCAGTATTTT. The chain links TRBV9 to TRBJ2-3, with 9 bases matching TRBD1. Germline CDR1 and CDR2: SGDLS and YYNGEE. The CDR3 has 15 residues. Trimming at V came to 3 bases and at J to 0 bases, leaving 2 bases not matched to a gene. The variable domain in full, with the rest retrieved from reference TRBV9 and TRBJ2-3, is DSGVTQTPKHLITATGQRVTLRCSPRSGDLSVYWYQQSLDQGLQFLIQYYNGEERAKGNILERFSAQQFPDLHSELNLSSLELGDSALYFCASSDGQGSTDTQYFGPGTRLTVL.

J is TRBJ1-2 and V is TRBV19; D is unclear. CDR1 and CDR2 from the germline V gene are LNHDA and SQIVND (reference sequence). V dropped 3 bases and J dropped 4 bases, with 12 bases sitting between them. The CDR3 has 14 amino acids. CDR3: CASSMAGVSYGYTF. CDR3 sequence (DNA): TGTGCCAGTAGTATGGCCGGGGTCTCCTATGGCTACACCTTC.

The rearrangement uses TRBV7-9 and TRBJ1-1; perhaps TRBD1 as D (5 bases). V was shortened by 2 bases and J by 5 bases, with 12 bases between the two germline ends. The CDR3 is 14 residues long. CDR1 SEHNR and CDR2 FQNEAQ come from the germline V gene (reference sequence). The CDR3 DNA reads as TGTGCCAGCAGCTTAAACAGTTGGGGGACTGAAGCTTTCTTT. Amino acid sequence: CASSLNSWGTEAFF.

The chain combines TRBV7-2 with TRBJ2-7; unclear D gene. Looked up from germline, CDR1 is SGHTA and CDR2 is FQGNSA. V was cut by 2 bases and J by 5 bases, with 10 bases left in between. The CDR3 runs 13 residues. The CDR3 region is CASSLTPWNEQYF. CDR3 in DNA: TGTGCCAGCAGCTTAACCCCATGGAACGAGCAGTACTTC.

The rearrangement links TRBV7-9 to TRBJ1-3; a weak D match, TRBD1 (6 bases). Germline lookup yields CDR1 SEHNR and CDR2 FQNEAQ (reference sequence). V dropped 4 bases and J dropped 2 bases, with 12 bases sitting between them. CDR3 size: 15 residues. The CDR3: CASSYSQGPGNTIYF. The CDR3 coding sequence is TGTGCCAGCAGCTATTCACAGGGACCTGGAAACACCATATATTTT.

The chain uses TRBV25-1 and TRBJ2-3; D is perhaps TRBD2 (6 bases). Germline assignment: CDR1 MGHDK and CDR2 SYGVNS. The CDR3 has 14 amino acids. Trimming left V 5 bases short and J 6 bases short, with 15 bases between. In DNA, the CDR3 is TGTGCCAGCAGTAGGGCGGGGCCGGCCGATACGCAGTATTTT. Protein product: CASSRAGPADTQYF.

The V gene is TRBV2, the J gene TRBJ2-7; weak D call: TRBD2 (6 bases). Germline loops: CDR1 SNHLY, CDR2 FYNNEI. The CDR3 has 13 residues. Trimming removed 6 bases from V and 3 bases from J, with 12 bases in between. The CDR3 DNA is TGTGCCAGCAGAAGACTAGTCCGCTACGAGCAGTACTTC. This sequence encodes CASRRLVRYEQYF.

This clone has only one observation. The chain carries TRBV19 and TRBJ2-2, with TRBD1 identical over 8 bases. After removal of 3 bases from V and 4 bases from J, the junction contained 7 bases not matched to a gene. CDR3 length: 16 amino acids. Looked up from germline, CDR1 is LNHDA and CDR2 is SQIVND (reference sequence). The CDR3 sequence: CASSMDRVGVTGELFF. The CDR3 DNA sequence: TGTGCCAGTAGTATGGACAGGGTAGGGGTCACCGGGGAGCTGTTTTTT.

The chain has TRBV4-1 and TRBJ1-2, with 7 bases matching TRBD1. J was trimmed by 5 bases and V by 1 base; bases with no gene match: 7. Germline V lookup: CDR1 MGHRA, CDR2 YSYEKL. CDR3 size: 15 residues. CDR3 nucleotide sequence: TGCGCCAGCAGCCAAGTGGAGGGACAGCTTTATGGCTACACCTTC. Its translation is CASSQVEGQLYGYTF.

The chain uses TRBV5-1 and TRBJ2-1, with D possibly matching TRBD2 (6 bases). The CDR3 spans 14 residues. Germline CDR1 and CDR2: SGHRS and YFSETQ. Trimming cost V 4 bases and J 9 bases, with 17 bases left between them. CDR3 residues: CASSPGIGRGEQFF. For the CDR3, the DNA is TGCGCCAGCAGCCCCGGAATCGGGCGGGGTGAGCAGTTCTTC.

The chain links TRBV27 to TRBJ1-2; 12 bases are a match to TRBD1. Unmatched junction bases numbered 9, after V lost 6 bases and J lost 7 bases. In germline, CDR1 is MNHEY, CDR2 SMNVEV (reference sequence). The CDR3 length is 15 residues. The CDR3 DNA is TGTGCCAGCAGCCCTCCGGGACAGGGGGCGCTTGGCTACACCTTC. Protein: CASSPPGQGALGYTF.